This is a list of T cell receptor beta chains from one sample in a study of CD8 T cells in ankylosing spondylitis. One entry per CDR3 protein, called by TCRdb with MiXCR from the 5' RACE reads. The table records some 200,000 distinct CDR3 sequences, about 13% of them present only once. Sequences were obtained from blood, either unsorted or a sorted T cell fraction (not recorded which). The source is a male donor with ankylosing spondylitis or in good health (not recorded which). The CDR3 runs from the conserved cysteine through the conserved F or W. D genes are given only for firm matches. Size is stated for part of the rows, as once, few or many counts, or as a class when the clone is expanded.

TRBJ2-3,TRBV4-1,many,.,CASSPAGLDTQYF,TGCGCCAGCAGCCCGGCCGGGTTGGATACGCAGTATTTT
TRBJ2-7,TRBV2,.,TRBD1,CASTTGDSSYEQYF,TGTGCCAGCACTACCGGGGACAGTTCCTACGAGCAGTACTTC
TRBJ2-3,TRBV4-1,many,.,CASSQEGDTQYF,TGCGCCAGCAGCCAAGAAGGAGATACGCAGTATTTT
TRBJ2-7,TRBV12-3/TRBV12-4,many,.,CASTSGVSYEQYF,TGTGCCAGCACCTCTGGGGTTTCCTACGAGCAGTACTTC
TRBJ2-3,TRBV11-2,.,.,CASSFLPGQSSTDTQYF,TGTGCCAGCAGCTTCCTCCCGGGACAATCTAGCACAGATACGCAGTATTTT
TRBJ1-2,TRBV6-2/TRBV6-3,few,TRBD1,CASSTPDRGDRNYGYTF,TGTGCCAGCAGCACCCCCGACAGGGGCGACCGAAACTATGGCTACACCTTC
TRBJ1-1,TRBV6-2/TRBV6-3,.,.,CASKVVGTEAFF,TGTGCCAGCAAGGTTGTCGGCACTGAAGCTTTCTTT
TRBJ2-7,TRBV11-2,.,TRBD1,CASSLGFGQGPHHSYEQYF,TGTGCCAGCAGCTTAGGTTTTGGACAGGGGCCCCACCACTCCTACGAGCAGTACTTC
TRBJ2-1,TRBV12-3/TRBV12-4,few,TRBD2,CASSFGAGANEQFF,TGTGCCAGCAGTTTCGGTGCGGGAGCCAATGAGCAGTTCTTC
TRBJ2-5,TRBV20-1,.,TRBD2,CSAPGLAGVGETQYF,TGCAGTGCTCCCGGACTAGCGGGTGTGGGAGAGACCCAGTACTTC
TRBJ2-7,TRBV5-1,.,.,CASSSGHTYEQYF,TGCGCCAGCAGCTCGGGACATACCTACGAGCAGTACTTC
TRBJ2-7,TRBV27,.,.,CAAGTPYEQYF,TGTGCCGCCGGGACTCCCTACGAGCAGTACTTC
TRBJ2-7,TRBV11-2,.,.,CASSLSGAREQYF,TGTGCCAGCAGCTTATCGGGGGCCCGGGAGCAGTACTTC
TRBJ1-6,TRBV29-1,.,.,CSVAAGSNSPLHF,TGCAGCGTTGCCGCAGGGTCAAATTCACCCCTCCACTTT
TRBJ1-1,TRBV5-1,many,.,CASSVSRLNTEAFF,TGCGCCAGCAGCGTTTCACGGTTGAACACTGAAGCTTTCTTT
TRBJ2-7,TRBV29-1,many,.,CSVEDQRGYSYEQYF,TGCAGCGTTGAAGATCAACGTGGGTATTCCTACGAGCAGTACTTC
TRBJ2-7,TRBV7-9,few,TRBD2,CASSYGGAGEQYF,TGTGCCAGCAGCTACGGGGGGGCAGGAGAGCAGTACTTC
TRBJ2-3,TRBV7-9,.,TRBD1,CAMGPGLGTASTDTQYF,TGTGCCATGGGCCCCGGCCTCGGGACAGCCAGCACAGATACGCAGTATTTT
TRBJ2-1,TRBV5-1,many,TRBD2,CASSFLLAGYNEQFF,TGCGCCAGCAGCTTCCTTCTAGCGGGGTACAATGAGCAGTTCTTC
TRBJ2-1,TRBV5-6,.,TRBD2,CASSAGTSLVKQFF,TGTGCCAGCAGCGCCGGGACTAGCCTCGTAAAGCAGTTCTTC
TRBJ2-1,TRBV29-1,many,.,CSVETGIDNEQFF,TGCAGCGTTGAAACGGGAATAGACAATGAGCAGTTCTTC
TRBJ2-7,TRBV4-2,.,TRBD2,CASSQELAGGIYEQYF,TGTGCCAGCAGCCAAGAACTAGCGGGGGGGATATACGAGCAGTACTTC
TRBJ1-1,TRBV7-9,.,.,CASSPRNPNTEAFF,TGTGCCAGCAGCCCACGAAATCCGAACACTGAAGCTTTCTTT
TRBJ2-7,TRBV4-1,many,TRBD2,CASSQEGSGSSYEQYF,TGCGCCAGCAGCCAAGAGGGTAGCGGGAGCTCCTACGAGCAGTACTTC
TRBJ2-7,TRBV9,.,.,CASSRSPHEQYF,TGTGCCAGCAGCCGTTCCCCCCACGAGCAGTACTTC
TRBJ2-7,TRBV5-1,few,TRBD2,CASSEKGLAGGPKSEQYF,TGCGCCAGCAGCGAGAAAGGACTAGCGGGAGGGCCCAAAAGCGAGCAGTACTTC
TRBJ1-1,TRBV7-2,.,.,CASSLGGMGNTEAFF,TGTGCCAGCAGCTTAGGGGGCATGGGGAACACTGAAGCTTTCTTT
TRBJ2-7,TRBV29-1,.,.,CSVGTGDLYEQYF,TGCAGCGTTGGAACTGGAGACCTCTACGAGCAGTACTTC
TRBJ1-1,TRBV5-1,few,.,CASSLAVGSPTEAFF,TGCGCCAGCAGCTTGGCCGTGGGGTCTCCCACTGAAGCTTTCTTT
TRBJ2-1,TRBV7-2,.,TRBD2,CASSLGSSGRARFF,TGTGCCAGCAGCTTAGGTTCTAGCGGGAGGGCCCGGTTCTTC
TRBJ1-1,TRBV7-9,many,TRBD1,CASSPGQGSNTEAFF,TGTGCCAGCAGCCCGGGACAGGGCTCGAACACTGAAGCTTTCTTT
TRBJ2-2,TRBV5-1,few,.,CASSLNRGTGELFF,TGCGCCAGCAGCTTGAATAGGGGCACCGGGGAGCTGTTTTTT
TRBJ1-2,TRBV12-3/TRBV12-4,many,TRBD1,CASSWDRDDGYTF,TGTGCCAGCAGCTGGGACAGGGACGATGGCTACACCTTC
TRBJ1-1,TRBV5-1,.,.,CASSLDTNTEAFF,TGCGCCAGCAGCCTAGACACGAACACTGAAGCTTTCTTT
TRBJ1-5,TRBV5-1,.,.,CASSSLKMKRGQPQHF,TGCGCCAGCAGCTCCCTTAAGATGAAGAGGGGGCAGCCCCAGCATTTT
TRBJ1-1,TRBV20-1,.,TRBD1,CRATGGTEAFF,TGCAGGGCGACAGGGGGCACTGAAGCTTTCTTT
TRBJ2-7,TRBV6-5,.,TRBD1,CASNWDRGTEQYF,TGTGCCAGCAATTGGGACAGGGGGACCGAGCAGTACTTC
TRBJ1-3,TRBV12-3/TRBV12-4,few,.,CASSLSAPTGNTIYF,TGTGCCAGCAGTTTATCGGCTCCAACTGGAAACACCATATATTTT
TRBJ2-3,TRBV12-3/TRBV12-4,few,.,CASSFGVDTQYF,TGTGCCAGCAGTTTCGGGGTAGATACGCAGTATTTT
TRBJ2-5,TRBV7-8,few,TRBD2,CASRPGLAGVETQYF,TGTGCCAGCAGGCCGGGACTAGCGGGAGTTGAGACCCAGTACTTC
TRBJ2-3,TRBV27,.,.,CASSLFSGRNADTQYF,TGTGCCAGCAGTTTATTTAGTGGGAGAAATGCAGATACGCAGTATTTT
TRBJ2-7,TRBV13,.,TRBD1,CASSLGQGASNFYEQYF,TGTGCCAGCAGCTTAGGGCAGGGGGCAAGCAATTTCTACGAGCAGTACTTC
TRBJ1-6,TRBV2,few,TRBD1,CASSEVTGGAPLHF,TGTGCCAGCAGTGAAGTGACAGGGGGAGCGCCCCTCCACTTT
TRBJ2-7,TRBV7-9,.,.,CAGQVGSSYEQYF,TGTGCCGGCCAAGTCGGAAGCTCCTACGAGCAGTACTTC
TRBJ2-3,TRBV18,.,.,CASSPGLPRDTQYF,TGTGCCAGCTCACCGGGACTGCCGAGGGATACGCAGTATTTT